The text below deals with one T cell receptor beta chain. Germline trimming cut 2 bases from V and 4 bases from J; bases unmatched to any gene: 4. Germline CDR1 and CDR2: GTSNPN and SVGIG (reference sequence). The CDR3 contains 13 residues. The validation cohort, a group of 100 to 150 subjects, included the donors and was separate from the approximately 680-subject first cohort. The record originates from a study of cytomegalovirus exposure and HLA in healthy donors. Clones were sequenced by immunoSEQ multiplex PCR, and TCRdb holds only the in-frame ones, with some missing. The table records about 160,000 clones, about 96% of them present only once.

Sequencing was carried out using PBMCs. This chain uses TRBV30 with TRBJ2-5; 7 positions agree with TRBD1. The source of this sequence is a woman aged 18 to 35 in good health and CMV-seronegative. CDR3 bases: TGTGCCTGGAGTACACAGGGGCCAGAGACCCAGTACTTC. Its protein is CAWSTQGPETQYF. The full variable domain, rest sourced from reference TRBV30 and TRBJ2-5, is SQTIHQWPATLVQPVGSPLSLECTVEGTSNPNLYWYRQAAGRGLQLLFYSVGIGQISSEVPQNLSASRPQDRQFILSSKKLLLSDSGFYLCAWSTQGPETQYFGPGTRLLVL.